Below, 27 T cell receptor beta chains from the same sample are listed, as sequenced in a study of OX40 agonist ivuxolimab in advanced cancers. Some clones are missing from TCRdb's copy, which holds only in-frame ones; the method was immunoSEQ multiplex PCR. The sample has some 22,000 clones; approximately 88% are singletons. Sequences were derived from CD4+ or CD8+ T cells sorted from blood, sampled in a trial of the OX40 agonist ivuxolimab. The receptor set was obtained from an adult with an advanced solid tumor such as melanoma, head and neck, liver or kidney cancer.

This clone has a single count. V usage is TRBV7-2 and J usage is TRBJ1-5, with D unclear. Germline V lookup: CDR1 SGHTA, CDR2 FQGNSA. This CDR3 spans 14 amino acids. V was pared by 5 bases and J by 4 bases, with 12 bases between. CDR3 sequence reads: CASSPRLTNQPQHF. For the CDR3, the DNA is TGTGCCAGCAGCCCCCGACTGACGAATCAGCCCCAGCATTTT.

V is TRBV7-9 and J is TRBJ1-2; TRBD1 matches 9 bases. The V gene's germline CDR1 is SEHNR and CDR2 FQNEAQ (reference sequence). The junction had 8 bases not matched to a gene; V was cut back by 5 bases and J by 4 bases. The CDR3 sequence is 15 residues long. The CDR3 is CASSRVGTGSYGYTF. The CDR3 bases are TGTGCCAGCAGCCGGGTCGGGACAGGGAGCTATGGCTACACCTTC.

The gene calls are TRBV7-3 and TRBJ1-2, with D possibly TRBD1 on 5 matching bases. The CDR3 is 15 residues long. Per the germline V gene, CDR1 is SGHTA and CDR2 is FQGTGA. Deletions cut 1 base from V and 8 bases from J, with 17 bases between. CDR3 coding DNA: TGTGCCAGCAGCTTAAGTACAGGCACCCCGGAAGGCTACACCTTC. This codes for CASSLSTGTPEGYTF.

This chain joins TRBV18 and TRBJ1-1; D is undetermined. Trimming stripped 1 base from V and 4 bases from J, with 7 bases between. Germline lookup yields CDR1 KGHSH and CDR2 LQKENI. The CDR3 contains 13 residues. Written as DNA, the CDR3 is TGTGCCAGCTCACCACGGGCAGGCACTGAAGCTTTCTTT. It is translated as CASSPRAGTEAFF.

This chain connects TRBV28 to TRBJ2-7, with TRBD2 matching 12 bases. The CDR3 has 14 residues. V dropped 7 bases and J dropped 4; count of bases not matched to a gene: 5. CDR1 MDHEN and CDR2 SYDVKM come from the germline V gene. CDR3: CASTSLAGGYEQYF. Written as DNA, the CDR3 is TGTGCCAGCACCTCGCTAGCGGGAGGGTACGAGCAGTACTTC.

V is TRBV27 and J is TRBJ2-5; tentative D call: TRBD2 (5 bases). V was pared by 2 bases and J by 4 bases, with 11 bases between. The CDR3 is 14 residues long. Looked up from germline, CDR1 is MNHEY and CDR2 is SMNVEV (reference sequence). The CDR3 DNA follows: TGTGCCAGCAGTTTAAAGGGTACTAGAGAGACCCAGTACTTC. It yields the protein CASSLKGTRETQYF.

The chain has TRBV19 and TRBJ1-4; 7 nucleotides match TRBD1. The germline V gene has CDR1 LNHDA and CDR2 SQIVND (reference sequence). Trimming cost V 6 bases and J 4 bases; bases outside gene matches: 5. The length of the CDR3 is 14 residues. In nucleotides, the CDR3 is TGTGCCAGTAGGACGGGACAGTATAATGAAAAACTGTTTTTT. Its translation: CASRTGQYNEKLFF. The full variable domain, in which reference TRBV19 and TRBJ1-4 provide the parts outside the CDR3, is DGGITQSPKYLFRKEGQNVTLSCEQNLNHDAMYWYRQDPGQGLRLIYYSQIVNDFQKGDIAEGYSVSREKKESFPLTVTSAQKNPTAFYLCASRTGQYNEKLFFGSGTQLSVL.

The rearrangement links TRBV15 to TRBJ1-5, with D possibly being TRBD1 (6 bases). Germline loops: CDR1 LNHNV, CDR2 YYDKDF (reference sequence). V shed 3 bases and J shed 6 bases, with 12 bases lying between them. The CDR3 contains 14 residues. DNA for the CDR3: TGTGCCACCAGCAGCCCGGGGGCGGTTCAGCCCCAGCATTTT. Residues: CATSSPGAVQPQHF.

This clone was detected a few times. The CDR3 loop is CASSSRTSGSREQYF. Written as DNA, the CDR3 is TGTGCCAGCAGTTCCCGGACTAGCGGGAGTAGGGAGCAGTACTTC. The chain uses TRBV27 and TRBJ2-7; 13 positions match TRBD2. Germline V CDR1 and CDR2: MNHEY, SMNVEV (reference sequence). The CDR3 spans 15 residues. V was clipped by 4 bases and J by 7 bases; unmatched bases: 7.

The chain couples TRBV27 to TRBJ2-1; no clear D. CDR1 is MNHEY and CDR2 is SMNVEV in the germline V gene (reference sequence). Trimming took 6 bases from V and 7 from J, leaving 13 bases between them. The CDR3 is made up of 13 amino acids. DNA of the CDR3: TGTGCCAGCAGCTGGGTCCTTGAAAATGAGCAGTTCTTC. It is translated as CASSWVLENEQFF.

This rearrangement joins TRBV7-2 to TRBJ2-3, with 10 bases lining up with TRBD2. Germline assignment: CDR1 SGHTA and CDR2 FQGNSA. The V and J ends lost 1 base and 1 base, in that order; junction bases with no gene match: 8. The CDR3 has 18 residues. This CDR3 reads CASSLGASGSQGTDTQYF. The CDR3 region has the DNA TGTGCCAGCAGCTTAGGGGCTAGCGGGAGTCAAGGCACAGATACGCAGTATTTT. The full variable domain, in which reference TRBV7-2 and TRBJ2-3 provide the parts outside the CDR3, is GAGVSQSPSNKVTEKGKDVELRCDPISGHTALYWYRQSLGQGLEFLIYFQGNSAPDKSGLPSDRFSAERTGGSVSTLTIQRTQQEDSAVYLCASSLGASGSQGTDTQYFGPGTRLTVL.

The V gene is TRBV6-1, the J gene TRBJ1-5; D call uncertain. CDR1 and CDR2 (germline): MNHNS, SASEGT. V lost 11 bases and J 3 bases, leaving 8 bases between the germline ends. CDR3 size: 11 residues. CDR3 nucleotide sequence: TGTGCCGTAGGCGACAATCAGCCCCAGCATTTT. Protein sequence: CAVGDNQPQHF.

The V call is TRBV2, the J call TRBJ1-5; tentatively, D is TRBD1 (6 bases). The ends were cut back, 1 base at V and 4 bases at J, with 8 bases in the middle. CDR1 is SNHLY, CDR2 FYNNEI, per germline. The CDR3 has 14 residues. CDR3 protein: CASSEGQGNQPQHF. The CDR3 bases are TGTGCCAGCAGTGAAGGGCAGGGGAATCAGCCCCAGCATTTT.

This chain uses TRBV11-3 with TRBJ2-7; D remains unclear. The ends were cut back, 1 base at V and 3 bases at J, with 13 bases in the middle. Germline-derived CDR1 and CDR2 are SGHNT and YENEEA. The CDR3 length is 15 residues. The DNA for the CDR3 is TGTGCCAGCAGCTTAGGTGGTTTCGCGGACTACGAGCAGTACTTC. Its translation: CASSLGGFADYEQYF.

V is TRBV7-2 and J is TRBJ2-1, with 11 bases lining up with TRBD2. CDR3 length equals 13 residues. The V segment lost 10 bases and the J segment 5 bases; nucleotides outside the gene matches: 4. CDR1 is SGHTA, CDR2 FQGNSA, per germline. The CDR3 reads CATGTSGNNEQFF. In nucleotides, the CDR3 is TGTGCCACCGGGACTAGCGGAAACAATGAGCAGTTCTTC.

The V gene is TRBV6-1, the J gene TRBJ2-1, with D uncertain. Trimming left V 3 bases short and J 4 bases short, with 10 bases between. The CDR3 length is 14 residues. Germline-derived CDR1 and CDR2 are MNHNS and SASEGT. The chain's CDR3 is CASSDATLYNEQFF. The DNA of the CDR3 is TGTGCCAGCAGTGATGCTACCTTATACAATGAGCAGTTCTTC.

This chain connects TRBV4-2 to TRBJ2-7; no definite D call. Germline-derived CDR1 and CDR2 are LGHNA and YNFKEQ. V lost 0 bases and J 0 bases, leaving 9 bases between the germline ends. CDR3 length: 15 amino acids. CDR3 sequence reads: CASSQDPGHSYEQYF. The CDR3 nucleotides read TGTGCCAGCAGCCAAGATCCCGGCCACTCCTACGAGCAGTACTTC.

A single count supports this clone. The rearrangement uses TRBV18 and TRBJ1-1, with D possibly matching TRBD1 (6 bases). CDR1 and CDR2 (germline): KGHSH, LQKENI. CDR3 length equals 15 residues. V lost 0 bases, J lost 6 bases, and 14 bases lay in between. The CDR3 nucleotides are TGTGCCAGCTCACCACCGAGCAGGGGAGGGGCTGAAGCTTTCTTT. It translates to CASSPPSRGGAEAFF.

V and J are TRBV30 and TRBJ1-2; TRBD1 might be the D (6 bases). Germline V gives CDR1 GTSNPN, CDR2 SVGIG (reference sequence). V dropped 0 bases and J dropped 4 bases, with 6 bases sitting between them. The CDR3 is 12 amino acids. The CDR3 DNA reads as TGTGCCTGGAGTGTACAGGGCTATGGCTACACCTTC. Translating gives CAWSVQGYGYTF.

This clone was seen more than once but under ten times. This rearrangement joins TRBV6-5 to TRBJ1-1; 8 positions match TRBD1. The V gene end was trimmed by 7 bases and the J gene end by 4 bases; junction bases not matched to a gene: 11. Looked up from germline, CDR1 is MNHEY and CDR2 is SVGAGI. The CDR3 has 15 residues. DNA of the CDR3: TGTGCCAGCATCTCGTCAGGGGGCTTTGGCACTGAAGCTTTCTTT. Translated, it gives CASISSGGFGTEAFF.

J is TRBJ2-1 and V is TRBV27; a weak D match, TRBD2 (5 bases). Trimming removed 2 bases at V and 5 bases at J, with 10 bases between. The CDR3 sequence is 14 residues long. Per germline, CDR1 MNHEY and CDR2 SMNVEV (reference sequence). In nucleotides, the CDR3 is TGTGCCAGCAGTTTAAGGGAGAAGGACAATGAGCAGTTCTTC. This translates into CASSLREKDNEQFF.

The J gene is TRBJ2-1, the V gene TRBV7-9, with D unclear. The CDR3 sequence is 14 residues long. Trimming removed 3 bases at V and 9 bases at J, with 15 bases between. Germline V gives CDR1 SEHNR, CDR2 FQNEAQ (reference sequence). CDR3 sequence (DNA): TGTGCCAGCAGCTTCCCCACGAGTTTGAGTGAGCAGTTCTTC. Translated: CASSFPTSLSEQFF.

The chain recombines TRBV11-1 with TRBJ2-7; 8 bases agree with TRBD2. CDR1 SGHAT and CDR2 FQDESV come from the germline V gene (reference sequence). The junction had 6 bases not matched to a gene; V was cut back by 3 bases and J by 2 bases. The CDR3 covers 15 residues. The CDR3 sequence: CASSLAGGPTYEQYF. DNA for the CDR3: TGTGCCAGCAGCTTGGCGGGAGGCCCTACCTACGAGCAGTACTTC.

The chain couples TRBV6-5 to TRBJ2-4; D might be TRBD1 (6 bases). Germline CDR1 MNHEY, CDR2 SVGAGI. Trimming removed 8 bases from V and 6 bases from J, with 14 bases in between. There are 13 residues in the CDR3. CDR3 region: CASRGEGGNIQYF. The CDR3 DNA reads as TGTGCCAGCCGCGGTGAAGGGGGAAACATTCAGTACTTC.

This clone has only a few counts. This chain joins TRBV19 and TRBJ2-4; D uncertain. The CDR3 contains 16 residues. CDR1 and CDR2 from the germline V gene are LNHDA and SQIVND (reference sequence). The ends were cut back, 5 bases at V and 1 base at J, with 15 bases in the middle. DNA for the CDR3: TGTGCCAGTAGTCCCGGACGGTCCCCGGCCAAAAACATTCAGTACTTC. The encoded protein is CASSPGRSPAKNIQYF.

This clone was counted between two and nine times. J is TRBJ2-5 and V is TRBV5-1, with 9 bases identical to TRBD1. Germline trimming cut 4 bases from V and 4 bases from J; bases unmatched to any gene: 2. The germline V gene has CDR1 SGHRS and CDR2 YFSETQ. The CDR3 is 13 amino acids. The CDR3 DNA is TGCGCCAGCAGCCAGGGACAGGGAGAGACCCAGTACTTC. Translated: CASSQGQGETQYF. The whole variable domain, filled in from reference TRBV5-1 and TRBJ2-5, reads KAGVTQTPRYLIKTRGQQVTLSCSPISGHRSVSWYQQTPGQGLQFLFEYFSETQRNKGNFPGRFSGRQFSNSRSEMNVSTLELGDSALYLCASSQGQGETQYFGPGTRLLVL.

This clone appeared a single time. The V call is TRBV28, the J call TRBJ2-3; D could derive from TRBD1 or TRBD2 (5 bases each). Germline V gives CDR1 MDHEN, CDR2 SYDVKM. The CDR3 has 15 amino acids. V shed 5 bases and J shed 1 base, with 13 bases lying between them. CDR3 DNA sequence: TGTGCCAGCAGTCCGCCGGGACGGGGCACAGATACGCAGTATTTT. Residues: CASSPPGRGTDTQYF.